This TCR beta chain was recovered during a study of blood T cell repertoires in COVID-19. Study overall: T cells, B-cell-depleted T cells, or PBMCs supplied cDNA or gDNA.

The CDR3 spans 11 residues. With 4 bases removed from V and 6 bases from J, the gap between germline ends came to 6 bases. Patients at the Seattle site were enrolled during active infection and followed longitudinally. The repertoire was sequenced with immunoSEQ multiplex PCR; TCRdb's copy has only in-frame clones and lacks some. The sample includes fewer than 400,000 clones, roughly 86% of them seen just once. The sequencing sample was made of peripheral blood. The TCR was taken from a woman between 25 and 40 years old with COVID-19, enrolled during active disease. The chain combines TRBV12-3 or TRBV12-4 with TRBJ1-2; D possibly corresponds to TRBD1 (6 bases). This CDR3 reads CASSYRDGYTF. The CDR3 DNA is TGTGCCAGCAGTTACAGGGATGGCTACACCTTC.